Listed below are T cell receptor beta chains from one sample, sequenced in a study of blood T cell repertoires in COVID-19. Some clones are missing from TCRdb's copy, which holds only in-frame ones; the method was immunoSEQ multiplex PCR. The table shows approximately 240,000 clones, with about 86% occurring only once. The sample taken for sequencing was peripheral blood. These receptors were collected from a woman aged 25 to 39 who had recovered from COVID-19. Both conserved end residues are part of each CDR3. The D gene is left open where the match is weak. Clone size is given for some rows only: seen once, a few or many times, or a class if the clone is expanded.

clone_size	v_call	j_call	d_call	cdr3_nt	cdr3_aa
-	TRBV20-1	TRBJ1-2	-	TGCAGTGCTAGAGATCGGGGCTACACCTTC	CSARDRGYTF
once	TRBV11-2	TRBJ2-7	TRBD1	TGTGCCAGCAGCTTTTGGGACAGGGCCGAGCAGTACTTC	CASSFWDRAEQYF
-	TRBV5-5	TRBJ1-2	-	TGTGCCAGCAGCTTGGGTCCAGGGGACTATGGCTACACCTTC	CASSLGPGDYGYTF
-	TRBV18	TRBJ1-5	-	TGTGCCAGCTCACCAAAGGCAGGGGGCAATCAGCCCCAGCATTTT	CASSPKAGGNQPQHF
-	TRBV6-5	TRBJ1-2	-	TGTGCCAGCAGCCTATCAGGGGACTATGGCTACACCTTC	CASSLSGDYGYTF
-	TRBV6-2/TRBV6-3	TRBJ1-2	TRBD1	TGTGCCAGCAGTTCATGGACAGGGGAGGACTATGGCTACACCTTC	CASSSWTGEDYGYTF
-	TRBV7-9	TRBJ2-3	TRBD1	TGTGCCAGCAGCTTAGCAGGGACAGAAAGCACAGATACGCAGTATTTT	CASSLAGTESTDTQYF
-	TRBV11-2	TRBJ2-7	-	TGTGCCAGCAGCTTGTACTCAACCCACTACGAGCAGTACTTC	CASSLYSTHYEQYF
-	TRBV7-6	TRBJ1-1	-	TGTGCCAGCAGCTTAGCAGGACGGGAGTGGGACACTGAAGCTTTCTTT	CASSLAGREWDTEAFF
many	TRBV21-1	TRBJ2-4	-	TGTGCCAGCAGCGAGGGCGATCAGTACTTC	CASSEGDQYF
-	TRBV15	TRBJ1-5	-	TGTGCCACCAGCCCCGGGGACTTAGCCCGTCAGCCCCAGCATTTT	CATSPGDLARQPQHF
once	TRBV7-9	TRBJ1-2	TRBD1	TGTGCCAGCAGAGGACAGGGAGTAACTAACTATGGCTACACCTTC	CASRGQGVTNYGYTF
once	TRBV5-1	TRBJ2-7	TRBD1	TGCGCCAGCAGCTTGAGGGGACAGGGGATTCGATACGAGCAGTACTTC	CASSLRGQGIRYEQYF
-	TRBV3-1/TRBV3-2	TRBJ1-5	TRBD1	TGTGCCAGCAGCCCCTTGGGGTCGGGACAGGGACTCGGGGCCAATCAGCCCCAGCATTTT	CASSPLGSGQGLGANQPQHF
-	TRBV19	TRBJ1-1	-	TGTGCCAGTAGGCCGTCTTGGGGCCAGGTGAACACTGAAGCTTTCTTT	CASRPSWGQVNTEAFF
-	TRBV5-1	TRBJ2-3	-	TGCGCCAGCAGCCTCAGGAACGGGACTCAGATCCCAGATACGCAGTATTTT	CASSLRNGTQIPDTQYF
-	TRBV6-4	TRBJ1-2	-	TGTGCCAGCAAAATTAGTGCGAAAGCTAACTATGGCTACACCTTC	CASKISAKANYGYTF
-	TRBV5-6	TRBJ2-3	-	TGTGCCAGCAGCTGGGGTGGAGCGGGCACAGATACGCAGTATTTT	CASSWGGAGTDTQYF
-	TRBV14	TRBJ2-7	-	TGTGCCACCGCGACAGGTCCTCGCTACGAGCAGTACTTC	CATATGPRYEQYF
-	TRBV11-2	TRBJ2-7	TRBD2	TGTGCCAGCAGCTTAGTCGGGACTAGCGAGTGGGAGCAGTACTTC	CASSLVGTSEWEQYF
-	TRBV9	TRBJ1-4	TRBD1	TGTGCCAGCAGCGGCCCCGGACAGGCAGATGAAAAACTGTTTTTT	CASSGPGQADEKLFF
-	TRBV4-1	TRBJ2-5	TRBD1	TGCGCCAGCAGCCAACCCGGGACAGGGGTTGAGACCCAGTACTTC	CASSQPGTGVETQYF
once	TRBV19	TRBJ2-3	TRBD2	TGTGCCAGTAGTATTCCTAGCGGGGGTCTGCCAGATACGCAGTATTTT	CASSIPSGGLPDTQYF
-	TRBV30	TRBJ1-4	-	TGTGCCTGGTTCCGGGAGGGGGGAGAAAAACTGTTTTTT	CAWFREGGEKLFF
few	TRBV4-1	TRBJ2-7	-	TGCGCCAGCAGCCAAGTCGCCAGCTCCTACGAGCAGTACTTC	CASSQVASSYEQYF
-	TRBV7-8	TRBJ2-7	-	TGTGCCAGCAGCTTAGAAGGGAGATCAGGCGAGCAGTACTTC	CASSLEGRSGEQYF
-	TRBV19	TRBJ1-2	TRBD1	TGTGCCAGTAGAATCGACAGGGCGTCTCGAAACTATGGCTACACCTTC	CASRIDRASRNYGYTF
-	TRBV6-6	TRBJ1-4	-	TGTGCCAGCAGTTACGGAGGGGATGGAGGAGAAAAACTGTTTTTT	CASSYGGDGGEKLFF
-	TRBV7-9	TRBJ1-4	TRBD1	TGTGCCAGCAGTTACTGGAGGGGGCTTGCAACTAATGAAAAACTGTTTTTT	CASSYWRGLATNEKLFF
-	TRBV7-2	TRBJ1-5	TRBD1	TGTGCCAGCAGCTTAGCAGGACAGGATTATCAGCCCCAGCATTTT	CASSLAGQDYQPQHF
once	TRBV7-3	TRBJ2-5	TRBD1	TGTGCCAGCAGCGTGACAGGGGGCCAAAGAGAGACCCAGTACTTC	CASSVTGGQRETQYF
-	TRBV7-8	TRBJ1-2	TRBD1	TGTGCCAGCAGCTTAGGCAGGGGGAATATGGGCTACACCTTC	CASSLGRGNMGYTF
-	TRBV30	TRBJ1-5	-	TGTGCCTGGAGTCCCGGGGGGGGGAGGAGGGATCAGCCCCAGCATTTT	CAWSPGGGRRDQPQHF
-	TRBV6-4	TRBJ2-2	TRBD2	TGTGCCAGCAGTGACCCCGAGCGGGGGGTTGGAACCGGGGAGCTGTTTTTT	CASSDPERGVGTGELFF
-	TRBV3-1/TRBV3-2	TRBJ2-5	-	TGTGCCAGCAGCCTACCCGGTGGGGGCCGGGAGACCCAGTACTTC	CASSLPGGGRETQYF
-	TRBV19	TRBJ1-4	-	TGTGCCAGTAGTCCGAGTTCAACTAATGAAAAACTGTTTTTT	CASSPSSTNEKLFF
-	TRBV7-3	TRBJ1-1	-	TGTGCCAGCAGCGTACAGGGTGCAACTGAAGCTTTCTTT	CASSVQGATEAFF
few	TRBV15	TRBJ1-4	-	TGTGCCACCAGCAGAGATATGAGGCCAGGGATGGAAAAACTGTTTTTT	CATSRDMRPGMEKLFF
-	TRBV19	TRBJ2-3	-	TGTGCCAGTAGCTCCGGGACAACTACTAGCACAGATACGCAGTATTTT	CASSSGTTTSTDTQYF
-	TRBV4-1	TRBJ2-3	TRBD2	TGCGCCAGCAGCCAAGAGGTAGCGGGGTTAAGCACAGATACGCAGTATTTT	CASSQEVAGLSTDTQYF
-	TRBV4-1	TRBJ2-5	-	TGCGCCAGCAGCCAAGGGCCCCCCTGGGAGACCCAGTACTTC	CASSQGPPWETQYF
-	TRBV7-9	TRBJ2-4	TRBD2	TGTGCCAGCAGCCCTTCTAGCGGGGGGAAAAACATTCAGTACTTC	CASSPSSGGKNIQYF
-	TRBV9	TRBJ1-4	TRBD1	TGTGCCAGCAGCATAGGGACAGCAACTAATGAAAAACTGTTTTTT	CASSIGTATNEKLFF
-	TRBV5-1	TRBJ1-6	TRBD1	TGCGCCAGCAGCTCGAGCCCAGGGGGCGGTTCACCCCTCCACTTT	CASSSSPGGGSPLHF
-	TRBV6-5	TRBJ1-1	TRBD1	TGTGCCAGCAGCAGGGACAGAAACACTGAAGCTTTCTTT	CASSRDRNTEAFF
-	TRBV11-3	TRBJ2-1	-	TGTGCCAGCAGCCAAGGGAGATTACCCTACAATGAGCAGTTCTTC	CASSQGRLPYNEQFF
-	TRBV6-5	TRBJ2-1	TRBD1	TGTGCCAGCGGGACCGGGACAGGGATAGGCAATGAGCAGTTCTTC	CASGTGTGIGNEQFF
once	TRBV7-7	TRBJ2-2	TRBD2	TGTGCCAGCACCCCCGGACTAGTTACTCGGTTCGGGGAGCTGTTTTTT	CASTPGLVTRFGELFF
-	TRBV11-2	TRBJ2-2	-	TGTGCCAGCAGCTTATGGGCAGAGACCACCGGGGAGCTGTTTTTT	CASSLWAETTGELFF
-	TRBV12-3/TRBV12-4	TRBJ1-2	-	TGTGCCAGCAGTTTTGGAGTTAACTATGGCTACACCTTC	CASSFGVNYGYTF
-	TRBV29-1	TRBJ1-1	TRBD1	TGCAGCGTTGAATCGGACAGGGAGAACACTGAAGCTTTCTTT	CSVESDRENTEAFF
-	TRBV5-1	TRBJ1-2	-	TGCGCCAGCAGCCATCCTGAAGGGGTCGATGGCTACACCTTC	CASSHPEGVDGYTF